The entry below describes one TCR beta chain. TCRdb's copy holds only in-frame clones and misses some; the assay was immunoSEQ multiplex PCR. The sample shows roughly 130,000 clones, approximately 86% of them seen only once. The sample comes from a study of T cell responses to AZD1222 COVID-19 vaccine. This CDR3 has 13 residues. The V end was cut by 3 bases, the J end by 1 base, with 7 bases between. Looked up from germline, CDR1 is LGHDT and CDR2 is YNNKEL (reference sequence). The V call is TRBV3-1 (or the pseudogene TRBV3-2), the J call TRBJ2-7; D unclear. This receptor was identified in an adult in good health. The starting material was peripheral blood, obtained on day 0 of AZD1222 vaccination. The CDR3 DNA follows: TGTGCCAGCAGCCAGGTTAAATCCTACGAGCAGTACTTC. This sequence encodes CASSQVKSYEQYF.